Many counts were recorded for the clone carrying this T cell receptor (beta chain). Its target is unknown. These data are taken from a study of T cell repertoires in cytomegalovirus infection. Study results and limitations: Cumulated frequencies of public TCR beta families served to identify carriers of CMV plus the relevant HLA. Clonotypes of TCR beta that were HLA-C-restricted and CMV-specific dominated the ex vivo response.

MiXCR, run by TCRdb on the reads, gives a single entry per CDR3 protein. In the table there are around 120,000 distinct CDR3 sequences, under 30% of which are singletons. CDR1 and CDR2 (germline): MNHEY, SMNVEV (reference sequence). V gave up 5 bases and J gave up 4 bases; unmatched junction bases: 7. The CDR3 totals 15 residues. The receptor comes from a human donor in good health (CMV status not recorded). Some clones in this sample may be carry-over from other donors' samples. Sequencing was carried out using PBMCs, sequenced either directly or after in vitro stimulation (not recorded which). V and J are TRBV27 and TRBJ2-1, with 8 bases lining up with TRBD1. The CDR3 DNA is TGTGCCAGCAGTCTGGACAGGGTTGGGTACAATGAGCAGTTCTTC. It yields the protein CASSLDRVGYNEQFF.